The T cell receptor (beta chain) described here comes from a study of control samples from healthy donors and cancer patients. Libraries were prepared by immunoSEQ multiplex PCR; TCRdb keeps only in-frame clonotypes and omits some of them. Of some 150,000 clones detected, more than 85% appear once; the ten largest clones hold approximately 2.9%. The CDR3 runs 15 residues. V shed 10 bases and J 3 bases; nucleotides not matched to a gene: 7. CDR1 is ENHRY, CDR2 SYGVKD, per germline. This chain uses TRBV10-3 with TRBJ2-3; 13 nucleotides align to TRBD2. Sample: blood. The sequence derives from a man aged 30 to 45 in good health. CDR3 coding DNA: TGTGCCAGCCGGACTAGCGGGGGTAGGACAGATACGCAGTATTTT. Residues: CASRTSGGRTDTQYF.